These 24 T cell receptor beta chains were all obtained from the same sample, sequenced in a study of blood T cell repertoires in COVID-19. Using immunoSEQ multiplex PCR, the repertoire was profiled, and TCRdb retains in-frame clones only, with some absent. The data hold over 100,000 clones, with 86% observed a single time. The sequenced sample consisted of peripheral blood. Receptors were obtained from a man in his forties or fifties with acute or convalescent COVID-19.

This clone was detected a few times. The V call is TRBV3-1 (or the pseudogene TRBV3-2), the J call TRBJ1-6; D uncertain. V lost 4 bases and J 11 bases, leaving 18 bases between the germline ends. From germline, CDR1 is LGHDT and CDR2 YNNKEL (reference sequence). This CDR3 is built from 15 residues. The CDR3: CASSPHPSGRTPLHF. Written as DNA, the CDR3 is TGTGCCAGCAGCCCGCACCCCTCGGGGAGGACACCCCTCCACTTT.

The sample holds a few counts of this clone. This chain joins TRBV4-3 and TRBJ1-3; no reliable D call. CDR3 length: 16 residues. V lost 0 bases and J lost 0, with 9 bases in between. Germline V gene lookup returns CDR1 LGHNA and CDR2 YSLEER. CDR3 sequence reads: CASSQERDLSGNTIYF. The CDR3 DNA reads TGCGCCAGCAGCCAAGAACGGGATCTCTCTGGAAACACCATATATTTT.

The V call is TRBV5-1, the J call TRBJ1-2, with D unresolved. CDR1 is SGHRS, CDR2 YFSETQ, per germline. The CDR3 sequence is 16 residues long. V was clipped by 4 bases and J by 2 bases, with 18 bases between them. CDR3 protein: CASSQEWVGLNYGYTF. The CDR3 nucleotides are TGCGCCAGCAGCCAGGAATGGGTCGGACTGAACTATGGCTACACCTTC.

This clone was counted a single time. V gene TRBV19 combines with J gene TRBJ1-5; no reliable D call. CDR1 is LNHDA, CDR2 SQIVND, per germline (reference sequence). The CDR3 is made up of 15 amino acids. V was trimmed by 7 bases and J by 7 bases, leaving 20 bases between them. The CDR3 reads CASKESRFGFQPQHF. The CDR3 DNA reads TGTGCCAGTAAAGAATCCAGGTTCGGTTTCCAGCCCCAGCATTTT.

The rearrangement links TRBV10-1 to TRBJ2-7; 9 bases are shared with TRBD1. Germline CDR1 is WNHNN and CDR2 is SYGVQD (reference sequence). Trimming cost V 3 bases and J 3 bases; bases outside gene matches: 3. The CDR3 consists of 14 residues. CDR3 amino acids: CASSEGTGYYEQYF. In nucleotides, the CDR3 is TGCGCCAGCAGTGAAGGGACAGGGTACTACGAGCAGTACTTC.

This chain joins TRBV19 and TRBJ1-5; tentative D call: TRBD1 (6 bases). Trimming took off 6 bases at V and 5 bases at J, with 14 bases between the two ends. Germline V CDR1 and CDR2: LNHDA, SQIVND (reference sequence). CDR3 length equals 14 residues. The CDR3 coding sequence is TGTGCCAGTAGCCAGTCGGGGGGCGATCAGCCCCAGCATTTT. Amino acid sequence: CASSQSGGDQPQHF.

The rearrangement joins TRBV15 to TRBJ2-3; 10 bases match TRBD2. Germline V gene data show CDR1 as LNHNV and CDR2 as YYDKDF (reference sequence). V gave up 4 bases and J gave up 5 bases; unmatched junction bases: 12. This CDR3 is built from 17 residues. CDR3 in DNA: TGTGCCACCAGCATCTTCGGAGCGGGGGGGCCCGGAGATACGCAGTATTTT. Translating gives CATSIFGAGGPGDTQYF.

The chain recombines TRBV7-9 with TRBJ1-3; D not certain. Trimming took 3 bases from V and 0 from J, leaving 9 bases between them. CDR3 size: 15 residues. Germline CDR1 is SEHNR and CDR2 is FQNEAQ (reference sequence). CDR3 region: CASSLSDASGNTIYF. CDR3 DNA sequence: TGTGCCAGCAGCTTGAGCGATGCCTCTGGAAACACCATATATTTT. The entire variable domain, with the rest obtained from reference TRBV7-9 and TRBJ1-3, is as follows: DTGVSQNPRHKITKRGQNVTFRCDPISEHNRLYWYRQTLGQGPEFLTYFQNEAQLEKSRLLSDRFSAERPKGSFSTLEIQRTEQGDSAMYLCASSLSDASGNTIYFGEGSWLTVV.

The V gene is TRBV5-1, the J gene TRBJ2-7, with 14 bases identical to TRBD2. Germline CDR1 and CDR2: SGHRS and YFSETQ. This CDR3 is 16 amino acids long. After removal of 4 bases from V and 5 bases from J, the junction contained 8 bases not matched to a gene. The CDR3 DNA sequence: TGCGCCAGCAGCGGGAAACCGGGACTAGCGGGAGACGAGCAGTACTTC. Translated: CASSGKPGLAGDEQYF.

The gene calls are TRBV9 and TRBJ1-5, with D hard to call. The CDR3 contains 13 residues. Germline values: CDR1 SGDLS, CDR2 YYNGEE. The V and J ends lost 0 bases and 3 bases respectively, with 4 bases between them. This chain's CDR3 is CASSVGYNQPQHF. CDR3 in DNA: TGTGCCAGCAGCGTAGGTTACAATCAGCCCCAGCATTTT.

DNA for the CDR3: TGTGCCTGGAGTGTACCGGGGAGGTACACCATATATTTT. It translates to CAWSVPGRYTIYF. The rearrangement joins TRBV30 to TRBJ1-3; no clear D. Per the germline V gene, CDR1 is GTSNPN and CDR2 is SVGIG (reference sequence). This CDR3 is built from 13 residues. V lost 0 bases and J lost 8, with 11 bases in between.

The chain has TRBV12-3 or TRBV12-4 and TRBJ1-1; D uncertain. The CDR3 loop spans 13 amino acids. Trimming removed 3 bases from V and 1 base from J, with 6 bases in between. The CDR3, as DNA: TGTGCCAGCAGTTTGGGCAGGAACACTGAAGCTTTCTTT. Encoded protein: CASSLGRNTEAFF.

The genes are TRBV5-6 and TRBJ1-5; 7 bases map to TRBD1. The CDR3 contains 16 residues. Germline lookup yields CDR1 SGHDT and CDR2 YYEEEE. The ends lost 2 bases at V and 1 base at J; junction bases unmatched: 6. CDR3 sequence: CASSFRGLVSNQPQHF. The CDR3 DNA reads TGTGCCAGCAGCTTTAGGGGGCTCGTGAGCAATCAGCCCCAGCATTTT.

The chain recombines TRBV6-4 with TRBJ1-5; possibly TRBD1 for D (5 bases). The length of the CDR3 is 15 residues. CDR1 and CDR2 from the germline V gene are MRHNA and SNTAGT. V was cut by 8 bases and J by 3 bases, with 17 bases left in between. For the CDR3, the DNA is TGTGCCAGCTCCCCCTTGGCAGGGCCCAATCAGCCCCAGCATTTT. This codes for CASSPLAGPNQPQHF.

The rearrangement uses TRBV7-9 and TRBJ1-4; perhaps TRBD1 as D (6 bases). Between the trimmed V and J ends, which lost 3 bases and 7 bases, there was a span of 15 bases. The CDR3 covers 15 residues. Germline assignment: CDR1 SEHNR and CDR2 FQNEAQ (reference sequence). In DNA, the CDR3 is TGTGCCAGCAGCTTGATCTCAGGGGCCAGTGAAAAACTGTTTTTT. Its protein product is CASSLISGASEKLFF.

The CDR3 loop is CASSQDTNTEAFF. The CDR3 DNA reads as TGTGCCAGCAGTCAGGACACCAACACTGAAGCTTTCTTT. The chain links TRBV12-3 or TRBV12-4 to TRBJ1-1; D perhaps matches TRBD1 (5 bases). The CDR3 is made up of 13 amino acids. V lost 5 bases and J 2 bases, leaving 9 bases between the germline ends.

This clone was seen just once. The chain recombines TRBV6-6 with TRBJ2-1, with 13 bases that match TRBD2. Unmatched junction bases numbered 8, after V lost 7 bases and J lost 8 bases. Germline V lookup: CDR1 MNHNY, CDR2 SVGAGI (reference sequence). The CDR3 length is 15 residues. In nucleotides, the CDR3 is TGTGCCAGCACTCCAACTGGACTAGCGGGAGATGAGCAGTTCTTC. As protein: CASTPTGLAGDEQFF.

This clone was observed once. The gene calls are TRBV6-2 or TRBV6-3 and TRBJ1-6; D call uncertain. V lost 0 bases to trimming and J lost 10 bases, with 19 bases between them. There are 17 residues in the CDR3. CDR1 is MNHEY, CDR2 SVGEGT, per germline. CDR3 sequence (DNA): TGTGCCAGCAGTTACTCGATGGTCGCCCAAGGTAGCTCACCCCTCCACTTT. The encoded protein is CASSYSMVAQGSSPLHF.

The chain links TRBV4-3 to TRBJ2-2; a possible D gene is TRBD1 (6 bases). The CDR3 loop spans 19 amino acids. The germline V gene has CDR1 LGHNA and CDR2 YSLEER. Trimming left V 0 bases short and J 3 bases short, with 20 bases between. CDR3 sequence reads: CASSQDSLRWGRDTGELFF. CDR3 DNA sequence: TGCGCCAGCAGCCAAGATAGCCTGAGGTGGGGGCGCGACACCGGGGAGCTGTTTTTT.

The V and J genes are TRBV15 and TRBJ2-1; D gene unclear. The CDR3 sequence is 15 residues long. V was trimmed by 0 bases and J by 5 bases, leaving 11 bases between them. Per germline, CDR1 LNHNV and CDR2 YYDKDF (reference sequence). The CDR3: CATSRDPFTDNEQFF. The DNA of the CDR3 is TGTGCCACCAGCAGAGATCCGTTTACGGACAATGAGCAGTTCTTC.

The chain joins TRBV10-3 to TRBJ1-3, with D tentatively TRBD1 (6 bases). The germline CDR1 and CDR2 sequences are ENHRY and SYGVKD. The CDR3 runs 15 residues. The V end lost 6 bases, the J end lost 4 bases, and 16 bases lay between the germline ends. CDR3 amino acids: CAISRQGLGGNTIYF. CDR3 DNA: TGTGCCATCAGCCGCCAGGGGCTGGGAGGAAACACCATATATTTT.

This chain connects TRBV15 to TRBJ2-7; possible D gene TRBD2, 6 bases. The germline V gene encodes CDR1 LNHNV and CDR2 YYDKDF (reference sequence). V was clipped by 0 bases and J by 1 base, with 10 bases between them. The length of the CDR3 is 15 residues. CDR3 DNA: TGTGCCACCAGCAGAGATGGAGGGGAGTCCTACGAGCAGTACTTC. It codes for CATSRDGGESYEQYF.

The chain combines TRBV30 with TRBJ2-2, with 8 bases that match TRBD2. Looked up from germline, CDR1 is GTSNPN and CDR2 is SVGIG (reference sequence). J gave up 9 bases and V 4 bases, and 7 bases lay outside the gene matches. The CDR3 sequence is 13 residues long. The CDR3 here is CAWTFGLARELFF. The CDR3 DNA sequence: TGTGCCTGGACCTTCGGACTAGCTCGGGAGCTGTTTTTT.

The chain combines TRBV13 with TRBJ2-3; D is possibly TRBD2 (6 bases). Germline loops: CDR1 PRHDT, CDR2 FYEKMQ (reference sequence). Deletions cut 5 bases from V and 2 bases from J, with 14 bases between. The CDR3 runs to 15 residues. CDR3 in amino acids: CASSPRLDYTDTQYF. CDR3 sequence (DNA): TGTGCCAGCAGCCCCCGACTAGACTACACAGATACGCAGTATTTT.